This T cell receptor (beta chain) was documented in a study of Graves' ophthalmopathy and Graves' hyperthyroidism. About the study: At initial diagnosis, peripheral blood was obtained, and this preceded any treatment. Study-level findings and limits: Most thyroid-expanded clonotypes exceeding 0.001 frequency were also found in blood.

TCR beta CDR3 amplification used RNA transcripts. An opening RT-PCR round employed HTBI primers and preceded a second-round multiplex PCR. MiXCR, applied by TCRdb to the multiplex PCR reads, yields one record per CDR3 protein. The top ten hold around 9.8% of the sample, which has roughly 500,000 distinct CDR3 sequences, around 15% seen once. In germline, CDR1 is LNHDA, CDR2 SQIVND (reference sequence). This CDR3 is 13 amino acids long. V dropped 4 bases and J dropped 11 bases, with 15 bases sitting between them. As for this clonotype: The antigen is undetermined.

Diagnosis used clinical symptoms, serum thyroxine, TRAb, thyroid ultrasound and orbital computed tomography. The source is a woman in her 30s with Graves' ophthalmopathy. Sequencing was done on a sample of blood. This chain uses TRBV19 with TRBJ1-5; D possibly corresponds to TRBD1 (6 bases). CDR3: CASSNRAKTSQHF. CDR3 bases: TGTGCCAGTAGTAACAGGGCCAAGACCTCCCAGCATTTT.